The 7 T cell receptor beta chains presented below share a single source sample, sequenced in a study of T cell repertoires in cytomegalovirus infection (dated by TCRdb to the late 2010s). Sequenced on an Illumina HiSeq 1500. The public reads were run again by TCRdb, first through fastp at Q25 and then through MiXCR, and only productive beta chains were kept. Each record represents a unique CDR3 protein, reported with the most common genes and DNA among its rows. The table for this sample lists roughly 500,000 distinct CDR3 sequences; roughly a third of them were counted only once. The ten biggest clones cover roughly a sixth of the sample. The treatment or condition label for this specimen denotes: in vitro stimulation with specific CMV peptide epitopes to enrich CMV-specific T cells. These receptors are not linked to any known antigen. The material was cultured PBMCs, obtained from culture after CMV antigen stimulation. The receptors stem from a human donor in good health (CMV status not recorded). Some clones in this sample may be carry-over from other donors' samples.

The genes are TRBV7-9 and TRBJ1-5; D not resolved. Trimming removed 1 base from V and 3 bases from J, with 16 bases in between. Germline lookup yields CDR1 SEHNR and CDR2 FQNEAQ (reference sequence). This CDR3 region has 17 residues. The CDR3 DNA reads as TGTGCCAGCAGCTTAGGGCAGGTGGGAGCCCTCAATCAGCCCCAGCATTTT. This encodes CASSLGQVGALNQPQHF.

The V gene is TRBV7-7, the J gene TRBJ2-1; 7 positions match TRBD2. The J segment lost 6 bases and the V segment lost 1 base, leaving 9 bases of the junction unmatched. Germline V gives CDR1 SSHAT, CDR2 FNYEAQ (reference sequence). The CDR3 length is 16 residues. CDR3 sequence (DNA): TGTGCCAGCAGCTTAGAGGCGACTAGCACCTTCAATGAGCAGTTCTTC. This encodes CASSLEATSTFNEQFF.

This rearrangement joins TRBV19 to TRBJ2-2, with unresolved D. This CDR3 has 14 residues. The germline CDR1 and CDR2 sequences are LNHDA and SQIVND (reference sequence). Trimming shortened V by 10 bases and J by 0 bases, and 12 bases separated the two germline ends. As DNA, the CDR3 is TGTGCCATGGAACGGTCACCGAACACCGGGGAGCTGTTTTTT. Translating gives CAMERSPNTGELFF.

This clonotype was recorded a few times. This chain joins TRBV30 and TRBJ2-5, with D uncertain. The CDR3 consists of 14 residues. V lost 5 bases and J 5 bases, leaving 18 bases between the germline ends. Looked up from germline, CDR1 is GTSNPN and CDR2 is SVGIG (reference sequence). The CDR3 DNA is TGTGCCTGGTCCCCGGTCTCTGGGTTGGAGACCCAGTACTTC. This gives the protein CAWSPVSGLETQYF. The complete variable domain, with remaining parts taken from reference TRBV30 and TRBJ2-5, reads SQTIHQWPATLVQPVGSPLSLECTVEGTSNPNLYWYRQAAGRGLQLLFYSVGIGQISSEVPQNLSASRPQDRQFILSSKKLLLSDSGFYLCAWSPVSGLETQYFGPGTRLLVL.

This clonotype has only a few counts. This rearrangement joins TRBV12-5 to TRBJ1-1; D is undetermined. Trimming took off 0 bases at V and 1 base at J, with 9 bases between the two ends. This CDR3 contains 15 residues. Germline V gene sequence: CDR1 LGHNT, CDR2 FRNRAP. The CDR3 coding sequence is TGTGCTAGTGGTTTGGTACCACCAGGGAACACTGAAGCTTTCTTT. Amino acid sequence: CASGLVPPGNTEAFF.

The chain has TRBV11-3 and TRBJ2-3; 9 bases agree with TRBD1. CDR3 length: 15 residues. The germline V gene encodes CDR1 SGHNT and CDR2 YENEEA. V trimming: 5 bases; J trimming: 6 bases; junction bases outside the gene matches: 9. CDR3 bases: TGTGCCAGCAGCCCCCGGACAGGGGCCCACGATACGCAGTATTTT. Amino acid sequence: CASSPRTGAHDTQYF.

This clonotype has only a few counts. The J gene is TRBJ2-5, the V gene TRBV19; 8 bases fit TRBD1. The CDR3 runs 14 residues. Germline CDR1 LNHDA, CDR2 SQIVND (reference sequence). With 3 bases clipped from V and 2 bases from J, the junction kept 2 bases outside the gene matches. The CDR3 DNA reads as TGTGCCAGTAGTATGGACAGGGTACAAGAGACCCAGTACTTC. Amino acid sequence: CASSMDRVQETQYF.